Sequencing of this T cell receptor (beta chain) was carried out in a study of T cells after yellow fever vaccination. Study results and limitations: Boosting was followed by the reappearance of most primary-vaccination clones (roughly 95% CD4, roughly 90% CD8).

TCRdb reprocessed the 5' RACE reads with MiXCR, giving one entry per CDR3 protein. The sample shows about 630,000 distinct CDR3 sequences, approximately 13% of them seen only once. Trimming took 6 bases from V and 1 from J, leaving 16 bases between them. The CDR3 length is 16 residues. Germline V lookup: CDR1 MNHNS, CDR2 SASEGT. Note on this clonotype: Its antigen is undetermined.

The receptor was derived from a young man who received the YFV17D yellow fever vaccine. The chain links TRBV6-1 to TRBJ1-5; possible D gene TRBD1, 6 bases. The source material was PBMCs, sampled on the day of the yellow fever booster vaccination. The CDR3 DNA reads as TGTGCCAGCAGCGGAACCAGGGGCGCGAGCAATCAGCCCCAGCATTTT. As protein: CASSGTRGASNQPQHF.